Below, 20 T cell receptor beta chains from the same sample are listed, as sequenced in a study of somatic mutations in cytotoxic T cells in rheumatoid arthritis. Assay: immunoSEQ multiplex PCR; the TCRdb copy retains only in-frame clones and omits some. Among more than 20,000 clones listed, about 82% were seen once. The sequencing input was CD8+ T cells sorted from blood. The receptors shown here come from an adult with rheumatoid arthritis.

This clone was detected once. The chain is built from TRBV7-6 and TRBJ2-3; perhaps TRBD2 as D (6 bases). With 2 bases removed from V and 4 bases from J, the gap between germline ends came to 19 bases. Germline V gene data show CDR1 as SGHVS and CDR2 as FNYEAQ. This CDR3 spans 17 amino acids. This chain's CDR3 is CASSLSVPGESADTQYF. The CDR3 DNA reads as TGTGCCAGCAGCTTATCTGTCCCGGGGGAGTCGGCAGATACGCAGTATTTT.

This clone was observed a single time. The rearrangement joins TRBV15 to TRBJ2-7, with D maybe TRBD2 (7 bases). The germline V gene has CDR1 LNHNV and CDR2 YYDKDF (reference sequence). This CDR3 has 17 amino acids. Trimming shortened V by 0 bases and J by 4 bases, and 19 bases separated the two germline ends. CDR3 coding DNA: TGTGCCACCAGCAGAGATCACCCCCCAGGGAGGGGGTACGAGCAGTACTTC. Its translation: CATSRDHPPGRGYEQYF.

This sequence joins TRBV19 and TRBJ1-5; D may be TRBD1 (5 bases). CDR1 is LNHDA, CDR2 SQIVND, per germline (reference sequence). The CDR3 runs to 15 residues. The V and J ends lost 10 bases and 6 bases respectively, with 22 bases between them. The CDR3 loop is CATRVGEEGIQPQHF. The CDR3 bases are TGTGCCACTCGGGTGGGGGAGGAAGGAATTCAGCCCCAGCATTTT. Full variable domain (rest looked up from reference TRBV19 and TRBJ1-5): DGGITQSPKYLFRKEGQNVTLSCEQNLNHDAMYWYRQDPGQGLRLIYYSQIVNDFQKGDIAEGYSVSREKKESFPLTVTSAQKNPTAFYLCATRVGEEGIQPQHFGDGTRLSIL.

The chain uses TRBV27 and TRBJ2-2, with 8 bases matching TRBD1. Per germline, CDR1 MNHEY and CDR2 SMNVEV (reference sequence). After removal of 5 bases from V and 5 bases from J, the junction contained 7 bases not matched to a gene. The CDR3 length is 15 residues. The CDR3 loop is CASSSGQGPTGELFF. The CDR3 coding sequence is TGTGCCAGCAGTAGCGGACAGGGTCCAACCGGGGAGCTGTTTTTT.

The gene calls are TRBV7-8 and TRBJ2-1, with D possibly being TRBD2 (6 bases). Germline loops: CDR1 SGHVS, CDR2 FQNEAQ. The germline V and J ends were trimmed by 4 bases and 0 bases, with 16 bases remaining between them. The CDR3 has 17 residues. CDR3 loop: CASSSGLPRSSYNEQFF. In DNA, the CDR3 is TGTGCCAGCAGCTCGGGACTTCCGAGAAGCTCCTACAATGAGCAGTTCTTC.

This rearrangement joins TRBV19 to TRBJ2-1, with 8 bases fitting TRBD2. This CDR3 region has 17 residues. From germline, CDR1 is LNHDA and CDR2 SQIVND (reference sequence). Trimming at V came to 7 bases and at J to 0 bases, leaving 11 bases not matched to a gene. Here the CDR3 DNA reads TGTGCCAGTAAGGATTCGGCGGGGGGTCCCTCCTACAATGAGCAGTTCTTC. It translates to CASKDSAGGPSYNEQFF.

The CDR3 sequence: CASSFFALAGEGGDTEAFF. CDR3 DNA sequence: TGTGCCAGCAGCTTTTTCGCTTTAGCCGGCGAAGGGGGCGACACTGAAGCTTTCTTT. V is TRBV5-5 and J is TRBJ1-1, with TRBD1 identical over 7 bases. The V gene end was trimmed by 2 bases and the J gene end by 3 bases; junction bases not matched to a gene: 19. The V gene's germline CDR1 is SGHKS and CDR2 YYEKEE (reference sequence). The CDR3 totals 19 residues.

The J gene is TRBJ2-1, the V gene TRBV6-1; D is unclear. The germline V gene has CDR1 MNHNS and CDR2 SASEGT. Trimming removed 4 bases from V and 10 bases from J, with 5 bases in between. The CDR3 totals 10 residues. CDR3 sequence (DNA): TGTGCCAGCAGTGTCTACGAGCAGTTCTTC. The encoded protein is CASSVYEQFF.

The chain is built from TRBV5-1 and TRBJ2-1; tentatively, D is TRBD1 (6 bases). Trimming stripped 4 bases from V and 7 bases from J, with 18 bases between. This CDR3 comprises 15 residues. The germline CDR1 and CDR2 sequences are SGHRS and YFSETQ. This chain's CDR3 is CASSATGTTGNEQFF. The CDR3 region has the DNA TGCGCCAGCAGCGCCACCGGGACAACTGGGAATGAGCAGTTCTTC.

V and J are TRBV4-3 and TRBJ2-7, with TRBD1 identical over 7 bases. Germline V gene sequence: CDR1 LGHNA, CDR2 YSLEER. The CDR3 has 15 amino acids. Trimming cost V 0 bases and J 4 bases; bases outside gene matches: 6. CDR3 loop: CASSQDRDRVYEQYF. The CDR3 DNA reads as TGCGCCAGCAGCCAAGATCGGGACAGAGTTTACGAGCAGTACTTC.

The V and J genes are TRBV11-1 and TRBJ2-3; 8 bases map to TRBD1. The CDR3 has 15 residues. V lost 5 bases and J lost 2; bases outside the gene matches: 6. Germline V CDR1 and CDR2: SGHAT, FQDESV (reference sequence). For the CDR3, the DNA is TGTGCCAGCAGCGTTGGACAGGGAACCACAGATACGCAGTATTTT. It translates to CASSVGQGTTDTQYF.

Only a few counts were recorded for this clone. The genes are TRBV4-2 and TRBJ2-1; 8 nucleotides align to TRBD2. The V segment lost 1 base and the J segment 14 bases; nucleotides outside the gene matches: 4. Germline loops: CDR1 LGHNA, CDR2 YNFKEQ. CDR3 size: 12 residues. DNA of the CDR3: TGTGCCAGCAGCCAAGGGAGCGGGGGAAAGTTCTTC. This translates into CASSQGSGGKFF.

V is TRBV13 and J is TRBJ1-5; D perhaps matches TRBD1 (5 bases). Trimming stripped 3 bases from V and 4 bases from J, with 10 bases between. The CDR3 consists of 14 residues. Germline CDR1 and CDR2: PRHDT and FYEKMQ (reference sequence). The CDR3 here is CASSLGRKNQPQHF. The CDR3 coding sequence is TGTGCCAGCAGCTTGGGACGGAAAAATCAGCCCCAGCATTTT.

V is TRBV4-2 and J is TRBJ2-1; 7 bases match TRBD2. V gave up 4 bases and J gave up 8 bases; unmatched junction bases: 11. The CDR3 covers 15 residues. Germline CDR1 is LGHNA and CDR2 is YNFKEQ. This CDR3 reads CASSPWTSPLDEQFF. The CDR3 coding sequence is TGTGCCAGCAGCCCTTGGACTAGTCCGTTGGATGAGCAGTTCTTC.

CDR3: CASSQPPGTGGYTEAFF. The DNA for the CDR3 is TGTGCCAGCAGCCAACCACCCGGGACAGGGGGCTACACTGAAGCTTTCTTT. The chain uses TRBV4-2 and TRBJ1-1; TRBD1 aligns across 12 bases. This CDR3 contains 17 residues. The germline gives CDR1 LGHNA, CDR2 YNFKEQ. J gave up 3 bases and V 2 bases, and 7 bases lay outside the gene matches.

The chain employs TRBV28 and TRBJ1-2, with a possible D match to TRBD1 (5 bases). The CDR3 extends over 16 amino acids. The V gene's germline CDR1 is MDHEN and CDR2 SYDVKM. Trimming left V 4 bases short and J 0 bases short, with 15 bases between. The DNA for the CDR3 is TGTGCCAGCAGTTATCATGACAGCCTACCTAACTATGGCTACACCTTC. It is translated as CASSYHDSLPNYGYTF.

This chain connects TRBV4-1 to TRBJ2-7; 8 bases map to TRBD1. Per the germline V gene, CDR1 is MGHRA and CDR2 is YSYEKL. Germline trimming cut 5 bases from V and 2 bases from J; bases unmatched to any gene: 5. The CDR3 covers 14 residues. The CDR3 sequence is CASSAGTGPYEQYF. The CDR3 DNA reads as TGCGCCAGCAGCGCCGGGACAGGCCCCTACGAGCAGTACTTC.

The table lists this clone with a few counts. The chain carries TRBV13 and TRBJ2-7; TRBD1 is a possible D gene (5 bases). The length of the CDR3 is 12 residues. CDR1 and CDR2 (germline): PRHDT, FYEKMQ (reference sequence). V was clipped by 5 bases and J by 4 bases, with 9 bases between them. CDR3 DNA sequence: TGTGCCAGCAGCCTCAACAGGTACGAGCAGTACTTC. Its protein product is CASSLNRYEQYF.

The gene calls are TRBV27 and TRBJ1-4; 7 bases fit TRBD1. V was clipped by 5 bases and J by 3 bases; unmatched bases: 15. The CDR3 consists of 18 residues. CDR1 and CDR2 (germline): MNHEY, SMNVEV (reference sequence). The DNA for the CDR3 is TGTGCCAGCAGTGGGGGGCACAGGGGCCTTGAGGCTAATGAAAAACTGTTTTTT. It specifies CASSGGHRGLEANEKLFF.

The table lists this clone with a count of one. The chain recombines TRBV7-9 with TRBJ2-1, with 8 bases fitting TRBD1. Unmatched junction bases numbered 3, after V lost 1 base and J lost 7 bases. Germline V gene sequence: CDR1 SEHNR, CDR2 FQNEAQ (reference sequence). The CDR3 loop spans 14 amino acids. The CDR3 loop reads CASSLGTGTNEQFF. The CDR3 DNA reads as TGTGCCAGCAGCTTAGGGACAGGGACAAATGAGCAGTTCTTC.